In its sample, the clone carrying this T cell receptor beta chain was seen a few times. These data are taken from a study of technical replicates of blood from a few donors. V was shortened by 0 bases and J by 2 bases, with 10 bases between the two germline ends. CDR1 SGHDT and CDR2 YYEEEE come from the germline V gene. This CDR3 is 15 amino acids long. Clones were read by immunoSEQ multiplex PCR, and TCRdb kept only the in-frame ones, dropping some. The sample includes some 60,000 clones, approximately 95% of them seen just once. Sequenced material: PBMCs. The J gene is TRBJ2-3, the V gene TRBV5-6, with D perhaps matching TRBD2 (6 bases). The TCR comes from a human donor in good health. Some clones in this sample may be carry-over from other donors' samples. CDR3 DNA: TGTGCCAGCAGCTTGGCGGTAGCGGTCACAGATACGCAGTATTTT. Its protein is CASSLAVAVTDTQYF.